This T cell receptor (beta chain) was recovered during a study of blood T cell repertoires in COVID-19. About the research overall: Samples came from the United States, Italy and Spain, spanning acute and convalescent COVID-19. The analysed material was cDNA or gDNA that came from T cells, B-cell-depleted T cells, or PBMCs.

The CDR3 extends over 17 amino acids. After removal of 5 bases from V and 8 bases from J, the junction contained 19 bases not matched to a gene. Germline assignment: CDR1 LNHDA and CDR2 SQIVND (reference sequence). Original handling: How many nucleated cells were present was estimated from reference gene primer amplification. Only in-frame clones appear in the TCRdb table, and some are missing; sequencing was by immunoSEQ multiplex PCR. V, J and clone size are those of that table, while D and trimming were read from the DNA. The table lists under 20,000 clones, 85% to 95% of them singletons. This clone was observed once.

This clonotype was obtained from a woman aged 45 to 65 with active COVID-19. The chain joins TRBV19 to TRBJ1-1; 8 positions match TRBD1. The specimen sequenced was peripheral blood. CDR3 loop: CASSSKRTGHPSREAFF. In nucleotides, the CDR3 is TGTGCCAGTAGTTCAAAACGGACAGGGCACCCCTCTCGAGAAGCTTTCTTT.